These 22 T cell receptor beta chains originate from one sample sequenced in a study (dated by TCRdb to between 2014 and 2017). Receptor amplification or capture employed 5' RACE. Instrument on record: Illumina MiSeq. TCRdb reprocessing: public reads trimmed at Q25 with fastp, clones called with MiXCR, in-frame beta chains kept. A single entry per CDR3 protein holds the most common genes and DNA from its merged rows. The sample table holds tens of thousands of distinct CDR3 sequences, of which roughly 28% were seen once. Jointly, the top ten make up more than 3% of the sample. Sequenced: tumor-infiltrating memory CD4+ T cells sorted from the breast tumor. In the paper's terms, the cell subset or site label means: memory CD4+ T cells, CD4+CD45RO+CD25-. All receptors come from a female donor with breast cancer.

Regarding this clonotype: A junction boundary mismatches the germline segment, possibly from a read error. The V gene is TRBV6-1, the J gene TRBJ1-3, with D tentatively TRBD1 (5 bases). The CDR3 length is 15 residues. CDR1 and CDR2 (germline): MNHNS, SASEGT. In DNA form, the CDR3 reads TGTGTCAGCAGTGAAGGAGGGGCTGCTGGAAACACCATATATTTT. Amino acid sequence: CVSSEGGAAGNTIYF.

In this sample, this clonotype turned up a few times. The rearrangement uses TRBV10-3 and TRBJ1-3; no clear D gene. V lost 0 bases to trimming and J lost 5 bases, with 8 bases between them. The CDR3 length is 14 residues. The germline gives CDR1 ENHRY, CDR2 SYGVKD. Here the CDR3 reads CAISESKNRNTIYF. The CDR3 DNA reads as TGTGCCATCAGTGAGTCGAAGAACAGAAACACCATATATTTT.

In this sample, this clonotype turned up many times. The chain uses TRBV12-3 or TRBV12-4 and TRBJ2-4; perhaps TRBD2 as D (5 bases). The CDR3 runs 15 residues. The V and J ends lost 4 bases and 3 bases respectively, with 13 bases between them. CDR3 region: CASSSGLGVKNIQYF. CDR3 DNA: TGTGCCAGCAGTTCGGGCCTGGGAGTCAAAAACATTCAGTACTTC.

This chain connects TRBV3-2 to TRBJ1-1; TRBD1, the table's D call, was not compared with the DNA. TRBV3-2 is classified as a pseudogene. The CDR3 runs 13 residues. The CDR3 sequence is CASSQVTGIRAFF. The DNA of the CDR3 is TGTGCCAGCAGCCAAGTTACAGGTATCCGGGCTTTCTTT.

In its sample, this clonotype was seen a few times. The rearrangement uses TRBV6-2 or TRBV6-3 and TRBJ2-7; 9 bases align to TRBD2. V gave up 6 bases and J gave up 3 bases; unmatched junction bases: 6. CDR1 MNHEY and CDR2 SVGEGT come from the germline V gene. The CDR3 contains 14 residues. Here the CDR3 DNA reads TGTGCCAGCAGGATAGCGGGAGCCTACTACGAGCAGTACTTC. Translated, it gives CASRIAGAYYEQYF.

The V call is TRBV7-9, the J call TRBJ2-5; D unresolved. The V gene's germline CDR1 is SEHNR and CDR2 FQNEAQ (reference sequence). Trimming shortened V by 0 bases and J by 5 bases, and 10 bases separated the two germline ends. The CDR3 runs 14 residues. CDR3 loop: CASSLALHSETQYF. CDR3 DNA sequence: TGTGCCAGCAGCTTAGCTCTGCACTCGGAGACCCAGTACTTC.

The chain uses TRBV3-1 and TRBJ2-5; tentatively, D is TRBD1 (6 bases). The ends were cut back, 4 bases at V and 5 bases at J, with 14 bases in the middle. Germline CDR1 LGHDT, CDR2 YNNKEL (reference sequence). The CDR3 length is 14 residues. The DNA of the CDR3 is TGTGCCAGCAGCCCCCAGGGGACCGGGGAGACCCAGTACTTC. Translation gives CASSPQGTGETQYF.

Ten or more counts support this clonotype. The chain recombines TRBV7-2 with TRBJ2-2, with a tentative D call TRBD2 (6 bases). The germline gives CDR1 SGHTA, CDR2 FQGNSA. The CDR3 extends over 13 amino acids. The V end lost 3 bases, the J end lost 5 bases, and 7 bases lay between the germline ends. CDR3 sequence (DNA): TGTGCCAGCAGCTTCGCGGGGACCGGGGAGCTGTTTTTT. This sequence encodes CASSFAGTGELFF.

This sequence joins TRBV5-1 and TRBJ2-4; D may correspond to TRBD1 or TRBD2 (5 bases each). The CDR3 consists of 14 residues. CDR1 is SGHRS and CDR2 is YFSETQ in the germline V gene. Trimming pared 0 bases from V and 5 bases from J, leaving 9 bases between. CDR3 in DNA: TGCGCCAGCAGCTTGGGAGGGGCCCAAAACATTCAGTACTTC. Translated: CASSLGGAQNIQYF.

The chain's CDR3 is CSAPLAGNTDTQYF. CDR3 coding DNA: TGCAGTGCTCCCCTAGCGGGTAACACAGATACGCAGTATTTT. J is TRBJ2-3 and V is TRBV20-1; TRBD2 aligns across 8 bases. V lost 5 bases to trimming and J lost 2 bases; unmatched junction nucleotides: 6. The CDR3 contains 14 residues. Germline CDR1 and CDR2: DFQATT and SNEGSKA (reference sequence).

This clonotype occurred a few times. V is TRBV7-9 and J is TRBJ1-1; D is perhaps TRBD1 (6 bases). Germline CDR1 is SEHNR and CDR2 is FQNEAQ (reference sequence). The CDR3 has 13 amino acids. Trimming cost V 5 bases and J 1 base, with 8 bases left between them. The CDR3 sequence: CASSQQGNTEAFF. CDR3 nucleotides: TGTGCCAGCAGCCAACAGGGGAACACTGAAGCTTTCTTT.

This clonotype was seen ten or more times. The chain carries TRBV10-3 and TRBJ2-7; D is ambiguous. CDR1 is ENHRY, CDR2 SYGVKD, per germline. The CDR3 is 15 residues long. The germline V and J ends were trimmed by 0 bases and 0 bases, with 9 bases remaining between them. The CDR3 bases are TGTGCCATCAGTGAGTCGCTCAGCATCTCCTACGAGCAGTACTTC. Residues: CAISESLSISYEQYF.

The chain combines TRBV5-1 with TRBJ1-2, with no clear D. Germline lookup yields CDR1 SGHRS and CDR2 YFSETQ. V shed 0 bases and J shed 2 bases, with 8 bases lying between them. The CDR3 is 14 residues long. In DNA, the CDR3 is TGCGCCAGCAGCTTGGGGGAGAAGAACTATGGCTACACCTTC. Encoded protein: CASSLGEKNYGYTF.

The V call is TRBV20-1, the J call TRBJ2-5, with 7 bases fitting TRBD2. The CDR3 contains 14 residues. Germline loops: CDR1 DFQATT, CDR2 SNEGSKA (reference sequence). J gave up 2 bases and V 4 bases, and 7 bases lay outside the gene matches. The CDR3 DNA follows: TGCAGTGCTAACCGAGGTAGCGGGCAAGAGACCCAGTACTTC. It codes for CSANRGSGQETQYF.

This chain connects TRBV5-5 to TRBJ1-1, with a possible D match to TRBD1 (5 bases). The CDR3 covers 16 residues. The V end lost 4 bases, the J end lost 0 bases, and 16 bases lay between the germline ends. In germline, CDR1 is SGHKS, CDR2 YYEKEE (reference sequence). This chain's CDR3 is CASSRQSHTLNTEAFF. The CDR3 region has the DNA TGTGCCAGCAGCCGACAGAGCCATACCCTGAACACTGAAGCTTTCTTT.

This clonotype was seen a handful of times. The chain employs TRBV6-1 and TRBJ1-6, with TRBD1 as a possible D gene (6 bases). Germline loops: CDR1 MNHNS, CDR2 SASEGT. The CDR3 extends over 15 amino acids. Trimming shortened V by 6 bases and J by 2 bases, and 11 bases separated the two germline ends. CDR3 coding DNA: TGTGCCAGCAGGAACAGGGATACCTATAATTCACCCCTCCACTTT. This codes for CASRNRDTYNSPLHF.

The gene calls are TRBV24-1 and TRBJ2-4; possibly TRBD2 for D (6 bases). Germline V gene sequence: CDR1 KGHDR, CDR2 SFDVKD. V was trimmed by 4 bases and J by 6 bases, leaving 18 bases between them. CDR3 length equals 16 residues. CDR3 residues: CATSDPREKGGNIQYF. The CDR3 DNA sequence: TGTGCCACCAGTGACCCCCGAGAAAAGGGAGGAAACATTCAGTACTTC.

This clonotype was observed a handful of times. CDR3 coding DNA: TGTGCCAGCAGTGTCCCCGGGGGCGCGGACACTGAAGCTTTCTTT. Its protein product is CASSVPGGADTEAFF. The chain has TRBV28 and TRBJ1-1; D may be TRBD1 (6 bases). Looked up from germline, CDR1 is MDHEN and CDR2 is SYDVKM. This CDR3 spans 15 amino acids. Trimming shortened V by 5 bases and J by 3 bases, and 16 bases separated the two germline ends.

The chain joins TRBV5-1 to TRBJ2-2; D uncertain. V shed 4 bases and J shed 6 bases, with 13 bases lying between them. In germline, CDR1 is SGHRS, CDR2 YFSETQ. The CDR3 covers 14 residues. CDR3: CASSPNGFSGELFF. The CDR3 bases are TGCGCCAGCAGCCCGAACGGATTTTCCGGGGAGCTGTTTTTT.

A few counts support this clonotype. This CDR3 is CASSLEPGGNTEAFF. Written as DNA, the CDR3 is TGCGCCAGCAGCTTGGAACCGGGAGGCAACACTGAAGCTTTCTTT. This chain connects TRBV5-1 to TRBJ1-1; no definite D call. The CDR3 sequence is 15 residues long. Germline lookup yields CDR1 SGHRS and CDR2 YFSETQ. Trimming stripped 0 bases from V and 2 bases from J, with 11 bases between.

This chain links TRBV6-5 with TRBJ2-7; 8 nucleotides agree with TRBD1. The CDR3 sequence is 15 residues long. J was trimmed by 1 base and V by 4 bases; bases with no gene match: 6. From germline, CDR1 is MNHEY and CDR2 SVGAGI. CDR3 protein: CASSSAGTGSYEQYF. The DNA for the CDR3 is TGTGCCAGCAGTTCTGCCGGGACAGGTTCCTACGAGCAGTACTTC.

This rearrangement joins TRBV2 to TRBJ2-7, with 11 bases matching TRBD2. The CDR3 spans 16 residues. Germline CDR1 reads SNHLY; CDR2 reads FYNNEI. V lost 3 bases to trimming and J lost 5 bases; unmatched junction nucleotides: 9. CDR3 nucleotide sequence: TGTGCCAGCAGTGAGGGTACTAGCGGGGGAGGCAACGAGCAGTACTTC. Translated: CASSEGTSGGGNEQYF. The full variable domain, completed using reference TRBV2 and TRBJ2-7, is EPEVTQTPSHQVTQMGQEVILRCVPISNHLYFYWYRQILGQKVEFLVSFYNNEISEKSEIFDDQFSVERPDGSNFTLKIRSTKLEDSAMYFCASSEGTSGGGNEQYFGPGTRLTVT.